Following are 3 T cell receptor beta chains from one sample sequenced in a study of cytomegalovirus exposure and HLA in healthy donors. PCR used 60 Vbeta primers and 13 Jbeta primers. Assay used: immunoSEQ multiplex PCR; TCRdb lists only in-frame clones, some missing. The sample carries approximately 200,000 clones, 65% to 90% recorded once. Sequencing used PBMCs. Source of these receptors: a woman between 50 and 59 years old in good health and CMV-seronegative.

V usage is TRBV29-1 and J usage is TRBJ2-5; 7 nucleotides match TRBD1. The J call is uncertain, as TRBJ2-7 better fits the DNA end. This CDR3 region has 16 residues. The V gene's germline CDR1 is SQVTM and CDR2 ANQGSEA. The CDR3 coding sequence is TGCAGCGTTGAAGTTCTTAGTGGGACAGTCACCTACGAGCAGTACTTC. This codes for CSVEVLSGTVTYEQYF.

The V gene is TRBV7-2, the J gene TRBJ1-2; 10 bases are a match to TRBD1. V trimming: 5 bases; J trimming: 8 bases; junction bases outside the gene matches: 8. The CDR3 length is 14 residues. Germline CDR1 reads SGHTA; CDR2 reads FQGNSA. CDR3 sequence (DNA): TGTGCCAGCAGCGGTCGACAGGGGGCTCGGGGCTACACCTTC. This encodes CASSGRQGARGYTF.

The CDR3 spells CASTSLDATGPVEAFF. In DNA, the CDR3 is TGTGCCAGTACCTCCCTCGACGCGACAGGACCGGTGGAAGCTTTCTTT. The gene calls are TRBV19 and TRBJ1-1, with D perhaps TRBD1 (6 bases). V was shortened by 7 bases and J by 8 bases, with 26 bases between the two germline ends. CDR1 is LNHDA, CDR2 SQIVND, per germline (reference sequence). The CDR3 runs 16 residues.